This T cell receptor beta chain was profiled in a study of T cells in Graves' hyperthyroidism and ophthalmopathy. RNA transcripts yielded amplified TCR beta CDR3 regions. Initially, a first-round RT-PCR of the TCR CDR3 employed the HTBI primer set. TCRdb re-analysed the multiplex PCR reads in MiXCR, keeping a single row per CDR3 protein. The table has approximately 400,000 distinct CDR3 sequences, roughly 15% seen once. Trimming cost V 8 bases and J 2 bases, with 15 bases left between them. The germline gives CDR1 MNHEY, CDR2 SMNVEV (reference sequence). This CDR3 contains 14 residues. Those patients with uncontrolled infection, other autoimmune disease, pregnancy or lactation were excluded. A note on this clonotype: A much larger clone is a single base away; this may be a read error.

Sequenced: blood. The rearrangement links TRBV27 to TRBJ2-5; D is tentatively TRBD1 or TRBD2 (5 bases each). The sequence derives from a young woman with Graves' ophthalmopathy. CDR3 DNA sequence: TGTGCCAGCGGTTCCCCGGGGCGGCAAGAGACCCAGTACTTC. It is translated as CASGSPGRQETQYF.